Sequencing of this T cell receptor (beta chain) was carried out in a study of blood T cell repertoires in COVID-19. Study in general: Samples taken during acute and convalescent COVID-19 were collected in the United States, Italy and Spain.

In the source study's methods: Reference gene primer amplification gave nucleated cell count estimates. TCRdb's table, derived via immunoSEQ multiplex PCR, lists solely in-frame clones and lacks some. V, J and clone size reflect that table, while D and trimming were determined from the DNA. The sample consists of approximately 200,000 clones, around 88% of them appearing once. V dropped 6 bases and J dropped 0 bases, with 17 bases sitting between them. CDR1 and CDR2 (germline): KGHSH, LQKENI. The CDR3 is made up of 16 amino acids. The chain links TRBV18 to TRBJ1-2; D not certain. The sequence derives from a man younger than 30 with active or convalescent COVID-19. Source material: peripheral blood. CDR3 sequence reads: CASSPQRTRANYGYTF. CDR3 sequence (DNA): TGTGCCAGCTCTCCCCAGCGGACTCGAGCTAACTATGGCTACACCTTC.